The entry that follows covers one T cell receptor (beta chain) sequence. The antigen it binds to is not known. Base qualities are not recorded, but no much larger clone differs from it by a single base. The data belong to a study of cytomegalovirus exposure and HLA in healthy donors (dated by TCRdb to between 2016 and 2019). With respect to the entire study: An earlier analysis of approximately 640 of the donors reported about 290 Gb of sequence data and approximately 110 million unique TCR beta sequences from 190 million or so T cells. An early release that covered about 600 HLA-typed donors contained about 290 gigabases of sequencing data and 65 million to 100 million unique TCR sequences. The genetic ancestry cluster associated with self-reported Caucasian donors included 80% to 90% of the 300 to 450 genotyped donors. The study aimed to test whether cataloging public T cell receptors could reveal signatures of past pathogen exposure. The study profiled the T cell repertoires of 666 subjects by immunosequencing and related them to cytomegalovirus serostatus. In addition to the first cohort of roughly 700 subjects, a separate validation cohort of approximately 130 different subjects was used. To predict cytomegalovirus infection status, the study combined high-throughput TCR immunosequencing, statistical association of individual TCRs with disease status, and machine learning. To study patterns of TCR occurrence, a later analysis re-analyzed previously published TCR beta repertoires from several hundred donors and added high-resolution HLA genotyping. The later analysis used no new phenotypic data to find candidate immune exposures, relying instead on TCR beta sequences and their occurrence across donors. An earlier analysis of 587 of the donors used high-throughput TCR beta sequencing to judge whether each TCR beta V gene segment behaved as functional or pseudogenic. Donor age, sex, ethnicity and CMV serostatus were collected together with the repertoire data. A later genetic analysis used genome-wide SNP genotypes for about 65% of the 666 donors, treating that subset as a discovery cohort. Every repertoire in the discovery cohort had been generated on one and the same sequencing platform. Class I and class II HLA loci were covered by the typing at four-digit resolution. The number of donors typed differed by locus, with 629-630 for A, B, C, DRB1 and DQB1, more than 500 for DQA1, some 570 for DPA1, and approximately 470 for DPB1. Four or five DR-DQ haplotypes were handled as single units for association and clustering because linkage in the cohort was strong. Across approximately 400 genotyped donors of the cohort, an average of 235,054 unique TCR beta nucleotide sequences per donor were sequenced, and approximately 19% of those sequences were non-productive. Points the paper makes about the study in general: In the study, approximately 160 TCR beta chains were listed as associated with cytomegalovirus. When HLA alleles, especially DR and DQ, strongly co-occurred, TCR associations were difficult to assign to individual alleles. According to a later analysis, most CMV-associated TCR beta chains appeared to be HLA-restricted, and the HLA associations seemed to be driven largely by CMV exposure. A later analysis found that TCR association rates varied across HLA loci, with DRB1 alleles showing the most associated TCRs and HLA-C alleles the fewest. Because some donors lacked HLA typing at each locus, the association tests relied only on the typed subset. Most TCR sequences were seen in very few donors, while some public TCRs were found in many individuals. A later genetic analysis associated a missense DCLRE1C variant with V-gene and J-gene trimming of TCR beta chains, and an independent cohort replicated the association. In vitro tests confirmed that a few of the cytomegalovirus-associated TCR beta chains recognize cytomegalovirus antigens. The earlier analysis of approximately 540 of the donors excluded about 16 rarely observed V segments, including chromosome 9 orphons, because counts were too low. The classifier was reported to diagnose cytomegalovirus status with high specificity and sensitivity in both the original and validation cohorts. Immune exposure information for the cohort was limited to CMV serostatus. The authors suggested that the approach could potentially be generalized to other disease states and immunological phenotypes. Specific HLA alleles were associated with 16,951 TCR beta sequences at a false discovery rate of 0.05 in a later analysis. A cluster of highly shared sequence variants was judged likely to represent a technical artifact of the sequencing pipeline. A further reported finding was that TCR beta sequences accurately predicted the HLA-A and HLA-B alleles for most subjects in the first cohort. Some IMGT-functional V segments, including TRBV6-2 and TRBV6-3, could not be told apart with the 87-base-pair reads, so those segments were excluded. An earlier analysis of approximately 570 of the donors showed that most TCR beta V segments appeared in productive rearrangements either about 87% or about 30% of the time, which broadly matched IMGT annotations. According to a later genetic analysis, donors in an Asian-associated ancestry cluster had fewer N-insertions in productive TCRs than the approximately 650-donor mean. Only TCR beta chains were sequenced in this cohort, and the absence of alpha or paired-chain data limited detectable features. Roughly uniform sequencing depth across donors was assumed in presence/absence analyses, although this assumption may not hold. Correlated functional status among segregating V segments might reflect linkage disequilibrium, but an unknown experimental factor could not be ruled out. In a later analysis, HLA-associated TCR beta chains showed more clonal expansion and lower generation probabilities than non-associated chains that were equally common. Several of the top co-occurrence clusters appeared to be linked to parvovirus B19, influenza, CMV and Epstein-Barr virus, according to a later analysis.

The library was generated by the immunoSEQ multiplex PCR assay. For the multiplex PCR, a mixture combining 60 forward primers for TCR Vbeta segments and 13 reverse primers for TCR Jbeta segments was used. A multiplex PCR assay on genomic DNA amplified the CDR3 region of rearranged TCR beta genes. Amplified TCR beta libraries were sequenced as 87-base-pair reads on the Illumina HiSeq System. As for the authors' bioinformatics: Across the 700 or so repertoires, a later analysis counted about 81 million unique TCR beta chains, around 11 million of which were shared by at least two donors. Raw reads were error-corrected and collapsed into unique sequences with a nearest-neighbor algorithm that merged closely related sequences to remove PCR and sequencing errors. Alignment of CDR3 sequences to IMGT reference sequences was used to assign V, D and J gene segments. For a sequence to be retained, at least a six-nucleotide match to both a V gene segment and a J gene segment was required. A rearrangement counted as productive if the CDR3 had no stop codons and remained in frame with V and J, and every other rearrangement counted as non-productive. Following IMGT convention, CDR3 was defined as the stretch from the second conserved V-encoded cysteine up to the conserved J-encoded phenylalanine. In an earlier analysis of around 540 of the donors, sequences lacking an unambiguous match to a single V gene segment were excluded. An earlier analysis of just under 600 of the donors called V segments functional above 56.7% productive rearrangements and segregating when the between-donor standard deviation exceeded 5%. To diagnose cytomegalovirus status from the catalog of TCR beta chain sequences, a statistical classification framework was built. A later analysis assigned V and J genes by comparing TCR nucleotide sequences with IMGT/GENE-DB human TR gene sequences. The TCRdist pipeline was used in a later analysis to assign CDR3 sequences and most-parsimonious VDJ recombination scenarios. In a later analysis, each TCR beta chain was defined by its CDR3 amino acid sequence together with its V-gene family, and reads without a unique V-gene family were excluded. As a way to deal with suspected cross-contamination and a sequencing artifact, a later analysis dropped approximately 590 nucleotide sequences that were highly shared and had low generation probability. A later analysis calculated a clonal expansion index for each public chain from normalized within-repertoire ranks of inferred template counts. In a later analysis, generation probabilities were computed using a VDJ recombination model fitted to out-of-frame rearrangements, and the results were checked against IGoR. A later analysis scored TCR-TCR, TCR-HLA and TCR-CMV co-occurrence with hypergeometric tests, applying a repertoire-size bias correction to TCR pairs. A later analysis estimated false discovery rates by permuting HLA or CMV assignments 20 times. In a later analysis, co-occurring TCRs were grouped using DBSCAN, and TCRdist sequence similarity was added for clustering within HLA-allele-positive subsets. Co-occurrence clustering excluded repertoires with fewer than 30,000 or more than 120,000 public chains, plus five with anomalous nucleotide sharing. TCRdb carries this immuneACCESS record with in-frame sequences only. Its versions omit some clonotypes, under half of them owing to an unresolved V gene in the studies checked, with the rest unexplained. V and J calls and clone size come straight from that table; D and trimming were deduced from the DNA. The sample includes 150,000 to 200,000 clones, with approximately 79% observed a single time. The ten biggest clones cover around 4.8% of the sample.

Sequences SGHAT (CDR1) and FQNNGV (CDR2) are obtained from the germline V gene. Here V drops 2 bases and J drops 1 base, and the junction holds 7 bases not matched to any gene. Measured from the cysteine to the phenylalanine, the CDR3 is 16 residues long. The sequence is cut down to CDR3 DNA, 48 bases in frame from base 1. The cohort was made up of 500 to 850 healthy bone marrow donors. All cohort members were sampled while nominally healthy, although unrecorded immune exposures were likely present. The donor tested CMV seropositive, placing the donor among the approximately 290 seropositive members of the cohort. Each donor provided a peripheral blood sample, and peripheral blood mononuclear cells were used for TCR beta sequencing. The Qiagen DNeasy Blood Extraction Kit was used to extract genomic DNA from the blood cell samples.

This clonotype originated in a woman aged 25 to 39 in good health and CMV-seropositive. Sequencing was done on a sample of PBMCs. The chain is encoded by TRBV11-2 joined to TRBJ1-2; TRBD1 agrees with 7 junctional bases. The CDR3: CASSLYRAGGNYGYTF. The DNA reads TGTGCCAGCAGCTTATACAGGGCAGGGGGTAACTATGGCTACACCTTC.